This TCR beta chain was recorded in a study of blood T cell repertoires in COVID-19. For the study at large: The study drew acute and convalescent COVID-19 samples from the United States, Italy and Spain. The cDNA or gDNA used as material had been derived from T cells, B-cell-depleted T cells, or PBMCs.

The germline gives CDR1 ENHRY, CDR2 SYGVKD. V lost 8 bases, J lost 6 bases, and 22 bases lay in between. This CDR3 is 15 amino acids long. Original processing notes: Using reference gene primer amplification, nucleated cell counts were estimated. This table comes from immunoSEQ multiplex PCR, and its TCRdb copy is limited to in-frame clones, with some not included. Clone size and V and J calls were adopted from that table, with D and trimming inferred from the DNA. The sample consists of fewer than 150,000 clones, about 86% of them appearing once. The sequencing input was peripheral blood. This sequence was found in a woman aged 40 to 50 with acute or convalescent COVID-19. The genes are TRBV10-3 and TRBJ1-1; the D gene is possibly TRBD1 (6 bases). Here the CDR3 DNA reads TGTGCCATCGCTGCTTTAGGGGGAAAGGGGCCTGAAGCTTTCTTT. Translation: CAIAALGGKGPEAFF.